This T cell receptor (beta chain) was recorded in a study of cytomegalovirus exposure and HLA in healthy donors. The study's findings and limits: HLA alleles were associated with around 17,000 TCR beta sequences in a later analysis at 0.05 false discovery rate. Roughly even sequencing depth across donors was the assumption behind the presence/absence analyses. DRB1 had the most TCR associations and HLA-C the fewest, a later analysis found, with rates varying by HLA locus. Donor immune exposure was known only as CMV serostatus.

PCR used 60 Vbeta primers and 13 Jbeta primers. The protocol was immunoSEQ multiplex PCR, while the TCRdb copy is restricted to in-frame clones and leaves out a portion. This repertoire shows approximately 100,000 clones, under 80% found once; its top ten account for roughly 8%. As regards this clone: Its specificity is unknown.

The sample was PBMCs. This sequence originates from a woman in her forties or fifties in good health and CMV-seropositive.

The CDR3 coding sequence is TGTGCCAGCAGTTACGAGGGGGGGTCCTTCAACTATGGCTACACCTTC. This translates into CASSYEGGSFNYGYTF. V and J are TRBV6-5 and TRBJ1-2, with D possibly matching TRBD1 (6 bases). Germline V gene sequence: CDR1 MNHEY, CDR2 SVGAGI. The CDR3 spans 16 residues. The V end lost 2 bases, the J end lost 2 bases, and 15 bases lay between the germline ends.